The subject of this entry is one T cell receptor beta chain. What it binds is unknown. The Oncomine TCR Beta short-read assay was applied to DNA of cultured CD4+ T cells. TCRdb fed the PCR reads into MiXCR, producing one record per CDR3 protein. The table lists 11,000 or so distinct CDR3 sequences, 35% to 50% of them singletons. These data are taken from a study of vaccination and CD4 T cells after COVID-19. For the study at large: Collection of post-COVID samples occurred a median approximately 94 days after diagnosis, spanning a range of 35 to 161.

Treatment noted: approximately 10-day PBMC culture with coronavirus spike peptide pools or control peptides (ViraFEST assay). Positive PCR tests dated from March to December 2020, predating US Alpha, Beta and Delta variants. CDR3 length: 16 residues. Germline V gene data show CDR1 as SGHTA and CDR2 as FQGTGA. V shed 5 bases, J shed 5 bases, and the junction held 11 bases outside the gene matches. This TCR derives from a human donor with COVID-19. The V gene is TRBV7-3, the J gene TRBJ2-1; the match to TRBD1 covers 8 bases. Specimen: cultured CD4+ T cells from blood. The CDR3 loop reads CASSVGQGQTHNEQFF. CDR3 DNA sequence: TGTGCCAGCAGCGTCGGACAGGGCCAAACACACAATGAGCAGTTCTTC.